Shown below are 29 T cell receptor beta chains from a single sample sequenced in a study of OX40 agonist ivuxolimab in advanced cancers. Assay: immunoSEQ multiplex PCR; the TCRdb copy retains only in-frame clones and omits some. The data show 98,000 or so clones, with approximately 92% seen just once and approximately 0.36% held by the top ten. Specimen: CD4+ or CD8+ T cells sorted from blood, collected in a trial of the OX40 agonist ivuxolimab. The receptors were gathered from an adult with an advanced solid tumor such as melanoma, head and neck, liver or kidney cancer.

The genes are TRBV5-1 and TRBJ1-1, with D possibly matching TRBD1 (5 bases). CDR3 length: 13 amino acids. In germline, CDR1 is SGHRS, CDR2 YFSETQ. Trimming took 4 bases from V and 6 from J, leaving 13 bases between them. In DNA, the CDR3 is TGCGCCAGCAGCCCATTCGGGGACTCTGAAGCTTTCTTT. This encodes CASSPFGDSEAFF.

This clone was recorded once. The chain carries TRBV5-4 and TRBJ1-1; weak D call: TRBD1 (5 bases). The CDR3 extends over 15 amino acids. CDR1 is SGHNT and CDR2 is YYREEE in the germline V gene (reference sequence). V lost 4 bases to trimming and J lost 3 bases, with 16 bases between them. CDR3 sequence: CASSEIQDIHTEAFF. The CDR3, as DNA: TGTGCCAGCAGCGAGATACAGGACATACACACTGAAGCTTTCTTT. Combining the CDR3 with reference TRBV5-4 and TRBJ1-1 gives the whole variable domain ETGVTQSPTHLIKTRGQQVTLRCSSQSGHNTVSWYQQALGQGPQFIFQYYREEENGRGNFPPRFSGLQFPNYSSELNVNALELDDSALYLCASSEIQDIHTEAFFGQGTRLTVV.

This chain joins TRBV28 and TRBJ2-7, with 8 bases fitting TRBD2. This CDR3 contains 16 residues. J was trimmed by 5 bases and V by 3 bases; bases with no gene match: 12. The V gene's germline CDR1 is MDHEN and CDR2 SYDVKM. CDR3 nucleotide sequence: TGTGCCAGCAGTTTTCAAAGGGGACTAGAGAGTGACGAGCAGTACTTC. Its translation is CASSFQRGLESDEQYF.

The V call is TRBV9, the J call TRBJ2-7; 10 positions agree with TRBD1. Germline V gene data show CDR1 as SGDLS and CDR2 as YYNGEE. The J segment lost 7 bases and the V segment lost 3 bases, leaving 13 bases of the junction unmatched. This CDR3 region has 16 residues. The CDR3 spells CASSGWDRGPKTEQYF. As DNA, the CDR3 is TGTGCCAGCAGCGGGTGGGACAGGGGCCCTAAGACAGAGCAGTACTTC.

The chain is built from TRBV19 and TRBJ2-5; D is unresolved. The CDR3 totals 10 residues. Germline V gene sequence: CDR1 LNHDA, CDR2 SQIVND (reference sequence). The ends were cut back, 9 bases at V and 4 bases at J, with 6 bases in the middle. CDR3 residues: CASKGETQYF. CDR3 coding DNA: TGTGCCAGCAAGGGAGAGACCCAGTACTTC.

The chain uses TRBV6-5 and TRBJ1-1, with a possible D match to TRBD1 (6 bases). Germline V gives CDR1 MNHEY, CDR2 SVGAGI. V lost 8 bases, J lost 0 bases, and 13 bases lay in between. The CDR3 totals 14 residues. The CDR3 bases are TGTGCCAGCTCCCTTGGGGGCCTGAACACTGAAGCTTTCTTT. Its protein product is CASSLGGLNTEAFF.

The V and J genes are TRBV6-6 and TRBJ1-2; D ambiguous. The CDR3 sequence is 13 residues long. Deletions cut 6 bases from V and 6 bases from J, with 14 bases between. Germline CDR1 reads MNHNY; CDR2 reads SVGAGI (reference sequence). The CDR3 nucleotides read TGTGCCAGCAGCCCAACCTGGAGCCATGGCTACACCTTC. It is translated as CASSPTWSHGYTF.

On this clone itself: One end of the junction varies from germline; a read error may be responsible. The gene calls are TRBV7-3 and TRBJ2-1, with 11 bases fitting TRBD2. This CDR3 contains 17 residues. In germline, CDR1 is SGHTA, CDR2 FQGTGA. The CDR3 region has the DNA TGTGCCAGCAGCGTAACAACGACTAGCGGGGCCGACAATGAGCAGTTCTTC. This sequence encodes CASSVTTTSGADNEQFF. The variable domain in full, completed from reference TRBV7-3 and TRBJ2-1, reads GAGVSQTPSNKVTEKGKYVELRCDPISGHTALYWYRQSLGQGPEFLIYFQGTGAADDSGLPNDRFFAVRPEGSVSTLKIQRTERGDSAVYLCASSVTTTSGADNEQFFGPGTRLTVL.

The V and J genes are TRBV7-2 and TRBJ1-1, with a weak D call TRBD1 (5 bases). The CDR3 has 15 residues. Germline CDR1 SGHTA, CDR2 FQGNSA. V lost 5 bases and J lost 0, with 13 bases in between. CDR3 nucleotide sequence: TGTGCCAGCAGCCGCGAAGGGGATTTGAACACTGAAGCTTTCTTT. Amino acids: CASSREGDLNTEAFF.

This chain connects TRBV2 to TRBJ2-1; 12 bases line up with TRBD2. Trimming removed 5 bases from V and 16 bases from J; junction bases left unmatched: 12. The CDR3 runs to 14 residues. The germline CDR1 and CDR2 sequences are SNHLY and FYNNEI. In DNA form, the CDR3 reads TGTGCCAGCAGTAAGGGGCTAGCGGGAGGGCAGGATTTCTTC. The encoded protein is CASSKGLAGGQDFF.

This clone was observed once. The V and J genes are TRBV12-2 and TRBJ2-5; the table calls TRBD1, which could not be checked here. TRBV12-2 is a pseudogene segment. This CDR3 comprises 17 residues. This CDR3 is CASRFNRTGDYQETQYF. CDR3 nucleotides: TGTGCAAGTCGCTTCAATCGGACAGGGGACTACCAAGAGACCCAGTACTTC.

This clone was seen a handful of times. The rearrangement uses TRBV7-9 and TRBJ2-2; TRBD1 matches 8 bases. The CDR3 loop spans 18 amino acids. CDR1 is SEHNR and CDR2 is FQNEAQ in the germline V gene (reference sequence). Trimming took 11 bases from V and 4 from J; bases not matched to a gene: 21. This chain's CDR3 is CACYTGRGLLLGTGELFF. In DNA form, the CDR3 reads TGTGCCTGTTATACGGGCAGGGGGCTTCTCCTGGGCACCGGGGAGCTGTTTTTT. Looking up the rest from reference TRBV7-9 and TRBJ2-2 gives the full variable domain: DTGVSQNPRHKITKRGQNVTFRCDPISEHNRLYWYRQTLGQGPEFLTYFQNEAQLEKSRLLSDRFSAERPKGSFSTLEIQRTEQGDSAMYLCACYTGRGLLLGTGELFFGEGSRLTVL.

The chain has TRBV9 and TRBJ2-6; 12 nucleotides line up with TRBD1. This CDR3 is built from 17 residues. Trimming took 4 bases from V and 3 from J; bases not matched to a gene: 5. Germline loops: CDR1 SGDLS, CDR2 YYNGEE. The CDR3 region is CASSLGQGANGANVLTF. CDR3 bases: TGTGCCAGCAGCCTGGGACAGGGGGCGAATGGGGCCAACGTCCTGACTTTC.

V and J are TRBV10-3 and TRBJ2-3; D is uncertain. Per the germline V gene, CDR1 is ENHRY and CDR2 is SYGVKD. V dropped 0 bases and J dropped 2 bases, with 9 bases sitting between them. The CDR3 is 15 amino acids. CDR3 in amino acids: CAISESKILTDTQYF. In nucleotides, the CDR3 is TGTGCCATCAGTGAGTCGAAAATCCTCACAGATACGCAGTATTTT.

This clone has more than one count but fewer than ten. This rearrangement joins TRBV28 to TRBJ1-5; 10 bases agree with TRBD1. V dropped 6 bases and J dropped 3; count of bases not matched to a gene: 8. Germline V CDR1 and CDR2: MDHEN, SYDVKM. The CDR3 sequence is 16 residues long. Here the CDR3 reads CASRGQGSGYNQPQHF. The CDR3, as DNA: TGTGCCAGCAGGGGACAGGGGAGCGGGTACAATCAGCCCCAGCATTTT.

This clone appeared once. This chain joins TRBV10-3 and TRBJ2-7, with 8 bases identical to TRBD1. Germline CDR1 and CDR2: ENHRY and SYGVKD. This CDR3 has 15 residues. The junction had 3 bases not matched to a gene; V was cut back by 0 bases and J by 2 bases. CDR3 sequence: CAISESETGAYEQYF. The CDR3 DNA reads TGTGCCATCAGTGAGTCTGAGACAGGGGCCTACGAGCAGTACTTC.

The V call is TRBV11-3, the J call TRBJ2-7, with 12 bases aligning to TRBD2. J was trimmed by 2 bases and V by 4 bases; bases with no gene match: 3. Germline CDR1 SGHNT, CDR2 YENEEA. The CDR3 runs 15 residues. CDR3 in amino acids: CASSSTSGGPYEQYF. The CDR3, as DNA: TGTGCCAGCAGCTCCACTAGCGGGGGGCCCTACGAGCAGTACTTC.

The chain combines TRBV30 with TRBJ2-1; 8 nucleotides line up with TRBD2. V trimming: 4 bases; J trimming: 3 bases; junction bases outside the gene matches: 8. From germline, CDR1 is GTSNPN and CDR2 SVGIG (reference sequence). This CDR3 has 15 amino acids. CDR3 loop: CAWTSGTRGYNEQFF. CDR3 in DNA: TGTGCCTGGACCTCCGGGACTAGGGGCTACAATGAGCAGTTCTTC.

The chain joins TRBV7-6 to TRBJ1-2; 7 bases align to TRBD1. J gave up 8 bases and V 4 bases, and 10 bases lay outside the gene matches. The length of the CDR3 is 14 residues. Germline V gene lookup returns CDR1 SGHVS and CDR2 FNYEAQ. The DNA for the CDR3 is TGTGCCAGCAGCTCCTTGGACAGGAGGGGAGGCTACACCTTC. Amino acid sequence: CASSSLDRRGGYTF.

The rearrangement joins TRBV13 to TRBJ2-7; D uncertain. Germline CDR1 is PRHDT and CDR2 is FYEKMQ (reference sequence). CDR3 length: 12 residues. V was clipped by 4 bases and J by 3 bases, with 7 bases between them. CDR3 residues: CASSSNHYEQYF. The CDR3 nucleotides are TGTGCCAGCAGCTCGAACCACTACGAGCAGTACTTC.

This chain joins TRBV30 and TRBJ1-2; perhaps TRBD1 as D (6 bases). CDR1 and CDR2 from the germline V gene are GTSNPN and SVGIG (reference sequence). This CDR3 spans 13 amino acids. Trimming left V 0 bases short and J 5 bases short, with 10 bases between. The CDR3 region has the DNA TGTGCCTGGAGTGTATTACAGGGTTATGGCTACACCTTC. Amino acid sequence: CAWSVLQGYGYTF. Filled out from reference TRBV30 and TRBJ1-2, the complete variable domain reads SQTIHQWPATLVQPVGSPLSLECTVEGTSNPNLYWYRQAAGRGLQLLFYSVGIGQISSEVPQNLSASRPQDRQFILSSKKLLLSDSGFYLCAWSVLQGYGYTFGSGTRLTVV.

The V and J genes are TRBV28 and TRBJ1-2; D ambiguous. V was clipped by 8 bases and J by 3 bases, with 19 bases between them. Germline V gives CDR1 MDHEN, CDR2 SYDVKM. The CDR3 is 15 amino acids. This CDR3 reads CASCNVFQLYYGYTF. In DNA form, the CDR3 reads TGTGCCAGCTGTAATGTTTTCCAATTATACTATGGCTACACCTTC.

The chain has TRBV19 and TRBJ2-7, with a tentative D call TRBD1 (6 bases). V was pared by 1 base and J by 3 bases, with 16 bases between. Germline CDR1 is LNHDA and CDR2 is SQIVND (reference sequence). The length of the CDR3 is 16 residues. CDR3 loop: CASSIASQGYYYEQYF. Here the CDR3 DNA reads TGTGCCAGTAGTATAGCTTCACAGGGATATTACTACGAGCAGTACTTC.

The chain recombines TRBV25-1 with TRBJ2-6; perhaps TRBD2 as D (5 bases). CDR1 and CDR2 from the germline V gene are MGHDK and SYGVNS. Deletions cut 4 bases from V and 0 bases from J, with 16 bases between. The CDR3 covers 18 residues. The CDR3 protein is CASSGTGLGHSGANVLTF. Written as DNA, the CDR3 is TGTGCCAGCAGTGGAACGGGATTAGGCCACTCTGGGGCCAACGTCCTGACTTTC.

The chain carries TRBV11-1 and TRBJ1-2; a weak D match, TRBD1 (6 bases). CDR1 and CDR2 from the germline V gene are SGHAT and FQDESV (reference sequence). V lost 5 bases and J 4 bases, leaving 17 bases between the germline ends. The CDR3 is 15 amino acids. The chain's CDR3 is CASSPRVQGSYGYTF. CDR3 bases: TGTGCCAGCAGCCCAAGAGTACAGGGTTCCTATGGCTACACCTTC.

This chain connects TRBV19 to TRBJ2-1; 8 nucleotides align to TRBD1. J was trimmed by 7 bases and V by 2 bases; bases with no gene match: 4. The germline V gene encodes CDR1 LNHDA and CDR2 SQIVND (reference sequence). The CDR3 is 14 residues long. As DNA, the CDR3 is TGTGCCAGTAGTATACGACAGGGGTTGAATGAGCAGTTCTTC. Translation gives CASSIRQGLNEQFF.

The chain recombines TRBV7-9 with TRBJ2-1; D is perhaps TRBD2 (5 bases). Deletions cut 5 bases from V and 9 bases from J, with 14 bases between. The length of the CDR3 is 13 residues. CDR1 is SEHNR and CDR2 is FQNEAQ in the germline V gene (reference sequence). The CDR3 sequence: CASSKSEGGEQFF. CDR3 DNA: TGTGCCAGCAGCAAATCAGAGGGCGGTGAGCAGTTCTTC.

CDR3 amino acids: CASSLLPPVGSNYGYTF. The CDR3 coding sequence is TGTGCCAGCAGCTTACTCCCCCCAGTCGGGTCTAACTATGGCTACACCTTC. The chain employs TRBV7-2 and TRBJ1-2; no clear D gene. The CDR3 extends over 17 amino acids. Trimming removed 2 bases at V and 0 bases at J, with 16 bases between. The germline CDR1 and CDR2 sequences are SGHTA and FQGNSA.

CDR3 sequence reads: CSVHRGRWGGNYGYTF. CDR3 DNA sequence: TGCAGCGTCCACAGGGGGCGCTGGGGTGGTAACTATGGCTACACCTTC. The rearrangement joins TRBV29-1 to TRBJ1-2, with TRBD1 matching 9 bases. In germline, CDR1 is SQVTM, CDR2 ANQGSEA. The CDR3 consists of 16 residues. Unmatched junction bases numbered 12, after V lost 6 bases and J lost 1 base.